In this sample, the clone carrying this T cell receptor (beta chain) turned up once. Sequence at one end of the junction differs from germline and may be a read error. This record comes from a study of blood T cells in healthy people across ages. With a J-beta primer mix and a sample-barcoded 5' primer, a second PCR ran roughly 6 to 12 cycles. Each of the cDNA molecules was tagged by a template-switch adaptor with 12 random nucleotides. Any given sample supplied a minimum of 3 million CDR3-containing paired-end reads. TCRdb independently ran MiXCR on the 5' RACE reads; one entry per CDR3 protein. The table includes roughly 730,000 distinct CDR3 sequences, about 61% detected once. The CDR3 contains 16 residues. Per the germline V gene, CDR1 is DFQATT and CDR2 is SNEGSKA (reference sequence). Researchers isolated at least 7 million PBMCs per sample.

The sequence came from a man aged 35 to 55 in good health. Sequencing was performed on blood. The chain employs TRBV20-1 and TRBJ2-7; 10 nucleotides agree with TRBD1. The CDR3 nucleotides are TGCAGTACTAGACCGCCGGACAGGGGGTTATTCTACGAGCAGTACTTC. This sequence encodes CSTRPPDRGLFYEQYF.